The T cell receptor beta chain described here comes from a study of beta chain features in type 1 diabetes. Study details: Age and gender were similar between patients and healthy donors, as were cell yields. Broader study findings: Still unanswered here is whether HLA type influences TCRB rearrangement. For patients, the naive, central memory and Treg TCRB repertoires appeared more alike than for healthy donors. TCRB CDR3s from Type 1 diabetes patients were moderately but significantly shorter in all four CD4+ subsets.

The investigators reverse transcribed all of the isolated RNA, so they sequenced expressed TCRB transcripts. Produced via immunoSEQ multiplex PCR; TCRdb's table is partial and in-frame only. The sample consists of a few hundred thousand clones, over 9% of them appearing once. V lost 3 bases and J lost 7, with 15 bases in between. From germline, CDR1 is MNHEY and CDR2 SMNVEV (reference sequence). The CDR3 consists of 14 residues. This clone was seen only a few times. Antigen: not known. Sequenced material: central memory CD4+ T cells from blood. V usage is TRBV27 and J usage is TRBJ1-1; D gene uncertain. The receptor was derived from a man between 25 and 39 years old with type 1 diabetes. The CDR3 bases are TGTGCCAGCAGTTTTCACGCGGCTTTGGGTGAAGCTTTCTTT. Translating it yields CASSFHAALGEAFF.